The 18 T cell receptor beta chains below were found in one sample sequenced in a study of blood T cell repertoires in COVID-19. Generated by immunoSEQ multiplex PCR, the TCRdb table keeps only in-frame clones and is missing some. The sample lists under 100,000 clones; 75% to 85% were seen once. Sequencing was done on a sample of peripheral blood. These receptors came from a man aged 60 to 75 with COVID-19, enrolled during active disease.

The chain links TRBV12-3 or TRBV12-4 to TRBJ1-5; D not resolved. Between the trimmed V and J ends, which lost 3 bases and 2 bases, there was a span of 5 bases. This CDR3 is 13 amino acids long. CDR3 nucleotide sequence: TGTGCCAGCAGTTTGCAGGGCAATCAGCCCCAGCATTTT. Translating gives CASSLQGNQPQHF.

The V call is TRBV15, the J call TRBJ1-2, with TRBD1 matching over 8 bases. From germline, CDR1 is LNHNV and CDR2 YYDKDF (reference sequence). The ends lost 4 bases at V and 0 bases at J; junction bases unmatched: 16. This CDR3 is 19 amino acids long. CDR3 sequence reads: CATSTLDGDRRRTNYGYTF. The CDR3 DNA follows: TGTGCCACCAGCACTTTAGATGGGGACAGGCGCCGTACTAACTATGGCTACACCTTC.

The chain uses TRBV7-9 and TRBJ2-5; TRBD2 aligns across 12 bases. Germline CDR1 SEHNR, CDR2 FQNEAQ (reference sequence). Unmatched junction bases numbered 2, after V lost 5 bases and J lost 1 base. This CDR3 is built from 15 residues. The CDR3 nucleotides read TGTGCCAGCAGCCCTAGCGGGGGGGCCCAAGAGACCCAGTACTTC. This translates into CASSPSGGAQETQYF.

V is TRBV4-1 and J is TRBJ2-1, with 14 bases aligning to TRBD2. Germline V gene data show CDR1 as MGHRA and CDR2 as YSYEKL. The CDR3 loop spans 18 amino acids. V lost 8 bases and J lost 8; bases outside the gene matches: 17. CDR3 in amino acids: CASGELTSGRGLSDEQFF. As DNA, the CDR3 is TGCGCCAGCGGCGAGCTGACTAGCGGGAGGGGTTTGAGCGATGAGCAGTTCTTC.

The CDR3 nucleotides read TGTGCCAGCACTCGTACCCCTCAGGCGAACACTGAAGCTTTCTTT. This encodes CASTRTPQANTEAFF. The rearrangement links TRBV9 to TRBJ1-1; D gene unclear. This CDR3 contains 15 residues. The V gene's germline CDR1 is SGDLS and CDR2 YYNGEE. V lost 6 bases, J lost 1 base, and 16 bases lay in between.

The chain combines TRBV11-3 with TRBJ2-7; TRBD2 is a possible D gene (5 bases). Germline V gene data show CDR1 as SGHNT and CDR2 as YENEEA. V was clipped by 2 bases and J by 3 bases, with 11 bases between them. The CDR3 covers 14 residues. The DNA for the CDR3 is TGTGCCAGCAGCTTATATCGGGGTCACTACGAGCAGTACTTC. This sequence encodes CASSLYRGHYEQYF.

This clone was found once. The chain carries TRBV3-1 (or the pseudogene TRBV3-2) and TRBJ2-7; perhaps TRBD2 as D (5 bases). The germline CDR1 and CDR2 sequences are LGHDT and YNNKEL (reference sequence). V was clipped by 5 bases and J by 6 bases, with 14 bases between them. The CDR3 is made up of 13 amino acids. The CDR3 region is CASSLYGAGEQYF. The CDR3 region has the DNA TGTGCCAGCAGCTTATACGGCGCGGGCGAGCAGTACTTC.

The chain has TRBV5-4 and TRBJ2-7; TRBD2 aligns across 7 bases. J was trimmed by 6 bases and V by 4 bases; bases with no gene match: 7. Germline V CDR1 and CDR2: SGHNT, YYREEE (reference sequence). This CDR3 is 13 amino acids long. CDR3 protein: CASSPNPGGEQYF. The CDR3, as DNA: TGTGCCAGCAGCCCAAACCCGGGGGGCGAGCAGTACTTC.

The chain recombines TRBV5-1 with TRBJ2-7; 9 bases align to TRBD1. The CDR3 is 14 residues long. CDR1 is SGHRS, CDR2 YFSETQ, per germline. V gave up 5 bases and J gave up 0 bases; unmatched junction bases: 3. The CDR3 loop is CASSAGQGSYEQYF. CDR3 sequence (DNA): TGCGCCAGCAGTGCGGGACAGGGCTCCTACGAGCAGTACTTC.

This chain joins TRBV6-6 and TRBJ2-7; D gene unclear. This CDR3 contains 15 residues. Germline values: CDR1 MNHNY, CDR2 SVGAGI (reference sequence). V shed 9 bases and J shed 0 bases, with 18 bases lying between them. CDR3 region: CASRVQTWSSYEQYF. CDR3 DNA: TGTGCCAGTCGAGTCCAAACCTGGAGCTCCTACGAGCAGTACTTC.

The V call is TRBV5-8, the J call TRBJ2-7, with a weak D call TRBD1 (6 bases). The V end was cut by 2 bases, the J end by 5 bases, with 14 bases between. This CDR3 contains 14 residues. Germline assignment: CDR1 SGHTS and CDR2 YDEGEE. CDR3 in amino acids: CASSFFRGRDEQYF. For the CDR3, the DNA is TGTGCCAGCAGCTTTTTCAGGGGCAGGGACGAGCAGTACTTC. Full variable domain (outside the CDR3, taken from reference TRBV5-8 and TRBJ2-7): EAGVTQSPTHLIKTRGQQATLRCSPISGHTSVYWYQQALGLGLQFLLWYDEGEERNRGNFPPRFSGRQFPNYSSELNVNALELEDSALYLCASSFFRGRDEQYFGPGTRLTVT.

This rearrangement joins TRBV9 to TRBJ2-5; 7 bases are shared with TRBD2. CDR3 length: 13 amino acids. Germline V gene lookup returns CDR1 SGDLS and CDR2 YYNGEE. V trimming: 2 bases; J trimming: 5 bases; junction bases outside the gene matches: 3. The CDR3 is CASSVGGTETQYF. CDR3 coding DNA: TGTGCCAGCAGCGTGGGAGGGACGGAGACCCAGTACTTC.

This clone was recorded many times. The chain recombines TRBV29-1 with TRBJ2-7, with unresolved D. V lost 8 bases and J 6 bases, leaving 17 bases between the germline ends. This CDR3 spans 12 amino acids. CDR1 and CDR2 (germline): SQVTM, ANQGSEA. CDR3: CSSQVSVCEQYF. CDR3 coding DNA: TGCAGCTCCCAGGTATCGGTCTGCGAGCAGTACTTC.

The J gene is TRBJ2-4, the V gene TRBV27; possibly TRBD1 for D (5 bases). The CDR3 contains 14 residues. Germline-derived CDR1 and CDR2 are MNHEY and SMNVEV (reference sequence). V gave up 3 bases and J gave up 5 bases, with 11 bases separating them. The CDR3 region is CASSLLGQENIQYF. Here the CDR3 DNA reads TGTGCCAGCAGTTTGCTCGGACAAGAAAACATTCAGTACTTC.

A single count supports this clone. The CDR3 DNA reads as TGTGCCACCAGCGGAGGGGACAGTCTTAATGAAAAACTGTTTTTT. This sequence encodes CATSGGDSLNEKLFF. The rearrangement uses TRBV15 and TRBJ1-4; the match to TRBD1 covers 7 bases. The CDR3 sequence is 15 residues long. Germline V lookup: CDR1 LNHNV, CDR2 YYDKDF (reference sequence). V shed 5 bases and J 4 bases; nucleotides not matched to a gene: 7.

This chain uses TRBV10-3 with TRBJ2-3; D remains unclear. The germline gives CDR1 ENHRY, CDR2 SYGVKD. Deletions cut 3 bases from V and 2 bases from J, with 12 bases between. The length of the CDR3 is 15 residues. CDR3 residues: CAISDSQGDTDTQYF. The CDR3 bases are TGTGCCATCAGTGATAGTCAAGGAGACACAGATACGCAGTATTTT.

The rearrangement links TRBV18 to TRBJ2-1; maybe TRBD1 (5 bases). Germline lookup yields CDR1 KGHSH and CDR2 LQKENI. Trimming removed 2 bases from V and 3 bases from J, with 8 bases in between. This CDR3 region has 14 residues. CDR3 coding DNA: TGTGCCAGCTCACCAGACAGCATCTACAATGAGCAGTTCTTC. Translating it yields CASSPDSIYNEQFF. The full variable domain, its missing parts supplied by reference TRBV18 and TRBJ2-1, is NAGVMQNPRHLVRRRGQEARLRCSPMKGHSHVYWYRQLPEEGLKFMVYLQKENIIDESGMPKERFSAEFPKEGPSILRIQQVVRGDSAAYFCASSPDSIYNEQFFGPGTRLTVL.

In this sample, this clone turned up a few times. The CDR3 loop reads CASSSGLAGPSEQYF. Here the CDR3 DNA reads TGTGCCAGCAGCTCGGGACTAGCGGGACCGTCCGAGCAGTACTTC. The chain joins TRBV5-4 to TRBJ2-7; 13 nucleotides line up with TRBD2. The trim removed 3 bases at V and 6 bases at J, leaving 6 bases unmatched. Germline CDR1 is SGHNT and CDR2 is YYREEE (reference sequence). This CDR3 is 15 amino acids long.